The rows below give T cell receptor beta chains drawn from one sample of a study of OX40 agonist ivuxolimab in advanced cancers. This table comes from immunoSEQ multiplex PCR, and its TCRdb copy is limited to in-frame clones, with some not included. The sample carries roughly 66,000 clones, 65% to 90% recorded once. Sequencing used CD4+ or CD8+ T cells sorted from blood, obtained in a trial of the OX40 agonist ivuxolimab. These receptors were taken from an adult with an advanced solid tumor such as melanoma, head and neck, liver or kidney cancer. Both conserved end residues are part of each CDR3. The D gene is left open where the match is weak. Clone size, where shown, is once, few, many, or a class for clones that have expanded.

d_call,v_call,j_call,clone_size,cdr3_nt,cdr3_aa
NA,TRBV9,TRBJ1-3,NA,TGTGCCAGCAGCGTAGTGGGCAGCTCTGGAAACACCATATATTTT,CASSVVGSSGNTIYF
TRBD1,TRBV5-6,TRBJ1-3,NA,TGTGCCAGCAGCTTGGTAGGGGGGACAGCCCTCTACTCTGGAAACACCATATATTTT,CASSLVGGTALYSGNTIYF
TRBD2,TRBV6-5,TRBJ2-1,NA,TGTGCCAGCAGTTCCCTCCAAGCGGGGTCCTACAATGAGCAGTTCTTC,CASSSLQAGSYNEQFF
TRBD2,TRBV9,TRBJ2-7,NA,TGTGCCAGCAGCTTACGACTAGCGGGAGCCTTGTACGAGCAGTACTTC,CASSLRLAGALYEQYF
TRBD1,TRBV6-6,TRBJ2-7,NA,TGTGCCAGCAGCCCCACAGGGGGCGGTGGTAACGAGCAGTACTTC,CASSPTGGGGNEQYF
TRBD1,TRBV2,TRBJ2-2,NA,TGTGCCAGCAGTGAAGTGGGACAGGGGGCCGGGGAGCTGTTTTTT,CASSEVGQGAGELFF
NA,TRBV19,TRBJ1-1,NA,TGTGCCAGTACTCGCTCGTGGGGGGCAGGGGAACGGGCTGAAGCTTTCTTT,CASTRSWGAGERAEAFF
NA,TRBV27,TRBJ2-5,NA,TGTGCCAGCAGTTCGTCATCACCCGGGCAGGGGTTATCGGAGACCCAGTACTTC,CASSSSSPGQGLSETQYF
NA,TRBV29-1,TRBJ1-1,NA,TGCAGCGTTGAGGGGGACGGCCGCGGCACTGAAGCTTTCTTT,CSVEGDGRGTEAFF
NA,TRBV18,TRBJ1-1,NA,TGTGCCAGCTCCCCTCTACAGATGAAAAACACTGAAGCTTTCTTT,CASSPLQMKNTEAFF
NA,TRBV6-5,TRBJ1-1,medium-sized,TGTGCCAGCAGTTACTCGAGTGGGTCTGAAGCTTTCTTT,CASSYSSGSEAFF
NA,TRBV6-1,TRBJ2-7,NA,TGTGCCAGCATGACGGACCCGAGCTCCTACGAGCAGTACTTC,CASMTDPSSYEQYF
TRBD1,TRBV15,TRBJ2-1,NA,TGTGCCACCAGCAGAGAATGGAGACAGGGGGATAATGAGCAGTTCTTC,CATSREWRQGDNEQFF
NA,TRBV7-6,TRBJ1-5,NA,TGTGCCAGCAGCTTGGGCAGTGATCAGCCCCAGCATTTT,CASSLGSDQPQHF
TRBD2,TRBV11-2,TRBJ2-1,NA,TGTGCCAGCAGCTTAACGGATAGCGGGAGGTCCCACAATGAGCAGTTCTTC,CASSLTDSGRSHNEQFF
TRBD1,TRBV6-6,TRBJ1-6,few,TGTGCCAGCGCGGGACAGGAGAATTCACCCCTCCACTTT,CASAGQENSPLHF
NA,TRBV27,TRBJ2-3,NA,TGTGCCAGCAGTTCACCCTCCATGGGGAAGGGGCAGTATTTT,CASSSPSMGKGQYF
TRBD2,TRBV9,TRBJ2-3,NA,TGTGCCAGCAGCCCTCGACTAGCGGGGAACACAGATACGCAGTATTTT,CASSPRLAGNTDTQYF
NA,TRBV9,TRBJ1-5,NA,TGTGCCAGCAGCCTCGGACATCTCGGTCAGCCCCAGCATTTT,CASSLGHLGQPQHF
TRBD2,TRBV5-1,TRBJ2-1,NA,TGCGCCAGCAGCCCCGGCCCCGGGACTAGCCGGAATGAGCAGTTCTTC,CASSPGPGTSRNEQFF
TRBD2,TRBV9,TRBJ2-1,NA,TGTGCCAGCAGCGTCGAGTCGGCGGGGGGCCCGAATCAGCAGTTCTTC,CASSVESAGGPNQQFF
NA,TRBV5-1,TRBJ2-7,few,TGCGCCAGCAGCTCGCCCAACGCCTACGAGCAGTACTTC,CASSSPNAYEQYF
NA,TRBV29-1,TRBJ1-2,NA,TGCAGCGTTGATGAGGTCACCCGTACAGGTTCTATCTATGGCTACACCTTC,CSVDEVTRTGSIYGYTF
NA,TRBV5-1,TRBJ1-2,many,TGCGCCAGCAGCTCGGGGGTCGAGGGAAACTATGGCTACACCTTC,CASSSGVEGNYGYTF
TRBD2,TRBV30,TRBJ2-7,once,TGTGCCTGGAATTGGGGGGGACTTACTCCTTACGAGCAGTACTTC,CAWNWGGLTPYEQYF
NA,TRBV5-1,TRBJ2-2,NA,TGCGCCAGCAGCAGGGACCATAGTAACACCGGGGAGCTGTTTTTT,CASSRDHSNTGELFF
NA,TRBV2,TRBJ2-3,NA,TGTGCCAGCAGGAAGAGAGGGGGGGCCGGACAGACCTATCATACGCAGTATTTT,CASRKRGGAGQTYHTQYF
TRBD2,TRBV30,TRBJ2-3,few,TGTGCCTGGAGTACCGGGACTAGCGGGAATACAGATACGCAGTATTTT,CAWSTGTSGNTDTQYF
TRBD2,TRBV29-1,TRBJ2-5,NA,TGCAGCGCCGGACTAGCGGTAGAGACCCAGTACTTC,CSAGLAVETQYF
NA,TRBV5-1,TRBJ2-5,NA,TGCGCCAGCAGCTTCGGGGGATCCATCGAGACCCAGTACTTC,CASSFGGSIETQYF
TRBD2,TRBV30,TRBJ2-7,NA,TGTGCCTGGAGTGTTTGGGCTAGCGGGAGCAGCTACGAGCAGTACTTC,CAWSVWASGSSYEQYF
NA,TRBV5-1,TRBJ2-5,NA,TGCGCCAGCAGCTTGCGGGCAGGGCGAGAGACCCAGTACTTC,CASSLRAGRETQYF
NA,TRBV7-8,TRBJ1-2,NA,TGTGCCAGCAGCCCCCGTCAAATTGACGGGTGGGGTGGCTACACCTTC,CASSPRQIDGWGGYTF
NA,TRBV5-4,TRBJ1-2,once,TGTGCCAGCAGCCAGGACAGCAACTATGGCTACACCTTC,CASSQDSNYGYTF
NA,TRBV7-9,TRBJ1-6,many,TGTGCCAGCAGCCCTTTGCCTAATTCACCCCTCCACTTT,CASSPLPNSPLHF
NA,TRBV18,TRBJ1-5,NA,TGTGCCAGCTCACCCCAATCCAATCAGCCCCAGCATTTT,CASSPQSNQPQHF
NA,TRBV6-5,TRBJ2-1,NA,TGTGCCAGCAGTTACGGCCTATTCAATGAGCAGTTCTTC,CASSYGLFNEQFF
TRBD1,TRBV5-1,TRBJ2-7,NA,TGCGCCAGCAGCTCTGAGGGGGCCTGGCGAGAGCAGTACTTC,CASSSEGAWREQYF
NA,TRBV5-1,TRBJ2-7,NA,TGCGCCAGCAGCCGAGGAGCCCGCGGGGTCGACGAGCAGTACTTC,CASSRGARGVDEQYF
NA,TRBV6-1,TRBJ1-5,NA,TGTGCCAGCAGGCAGACAGACTATAGCAATCAGCCCCAGCATTTT,CASRQTDYSNQPQHF
NA,TRBV15,TRBJ1-6,NA,TGTGCCACCCGACGGGGCGCGGGATGGCATAATTCACCCCTCCACTTT,CATRRGAGWHNSPLHF
TRBD1,TRBV14,TRBJ1-2,NA,TGTGCCAGCAGCCTACAAGGCCGGACAGGGAATGGCTACACCTTC,CASSLQGRTGNGYTF